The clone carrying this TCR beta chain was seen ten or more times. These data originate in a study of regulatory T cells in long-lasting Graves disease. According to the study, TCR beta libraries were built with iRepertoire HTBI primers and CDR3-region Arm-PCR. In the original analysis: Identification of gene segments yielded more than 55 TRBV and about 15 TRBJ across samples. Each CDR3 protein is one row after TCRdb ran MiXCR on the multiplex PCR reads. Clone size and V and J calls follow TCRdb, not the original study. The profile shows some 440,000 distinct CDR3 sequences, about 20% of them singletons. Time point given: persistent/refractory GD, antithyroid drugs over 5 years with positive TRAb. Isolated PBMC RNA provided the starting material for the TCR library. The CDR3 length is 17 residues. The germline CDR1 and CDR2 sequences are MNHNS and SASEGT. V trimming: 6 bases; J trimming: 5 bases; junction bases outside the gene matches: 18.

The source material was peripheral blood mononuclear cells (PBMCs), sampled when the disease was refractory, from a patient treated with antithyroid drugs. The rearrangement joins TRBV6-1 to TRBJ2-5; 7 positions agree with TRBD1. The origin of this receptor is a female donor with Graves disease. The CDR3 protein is CASRRGLRSSISETQYF. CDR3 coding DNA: TGTGCCAGCAGGAGGGGGCTCAGGTCGTCGATCTCGGAGACCCAGTACTTC.